This is a list of T cell receptor beta chains from one sample in a study of blood T cell repertoires in COVID-19. Produced via immunoSEQ multiplex PCR; TCRdb's table is partial and in-frame only. The sample contains 140,000 or so clones, roughly 84% of which appear only once. Material for sequencing was peripheral blood. The receptor set was obtained from a man aged 30 to 45 with COVID-19, enrolled during active disease. The CDR3 runs from the conserved cysteine through the conserved F or W. Each record gives: CDR3 protein, CDR3 DNA, clone size, CDR3 length, J gene, D gene, V gene. A D gene is named only where the DNA matches it firmly. Size is stated for part of the rows, as once, few or many counts, or as a class when the clone is expanded.

CDR3 protein: CASSSQGRTNEKLFF; CDR3 DNA: TGTGCCAGCAGCTCCCAGGGGCGGACTAATGAAAAACTGTTTTTT; clone size: .; CDR3 length: 15; J gene: TRBJ1-4; D gene: .; V gene: TRBV7-9
CDR3 protein: CATSDSGFRGRSTDTQYF; CDR3 DNA: TGTGCCACCAGTGATTCGGGTTTTAGGGGTCGGAGCACAGATACGCAGTATTTT; clone size: .; CDR3 length: 18; J gene: TRBJ2-3; D gene: .; V gene: TRBV24-1
CDR3 protein: CASSFVATGELFF; CDR3 DNA: TGCGCCAGCAGCTTTGTAGCAACAGGGGAGCTGTTTTTT; clone size: .; CDR3 length: 13; J gene: TRBJ2-2; D gene: .; V gene: TRBV5-1
CDR3 protein: CASSLDGYGYTF; CDR3 DNA: TGTGCCAGCAGTTTAGACGGCTATGGCTACACCTTC; clone size: .; CDR3 length: 12; J gene: TRBJ1-2; D gene: .; V gene: TRBV12-3/TRBV12-4
CDR3 protein: CASSLGTGPSYEQYF; CDR3 DNA: TGTGCCAGCAGCCTAGGGACAGGGCCGTCCTACGAGCAGTACTTC; clone size: .; CDR3 length: 15; J gene: TRBJ2-7; D gene: TRBD1; V gene: TRBV9
CDR3 protein: CASSFSDRGIGNEQFF; CDR3 DNA: TGTGCCAGCAGTTTCTCGGACAGGGGGATAGGTAATGAGCAGTTCTTC; clone size: .; CDR3 length: 16; J gene: TRBJ2-1; D gene: TRBD1; V gene: TRBV28
CDR3 protein: CASSHLGAQGNYGYTF; CDR3 DNA: TGCGCCAGCAGCCACCTGGGGGCGCAGGGAAACTATGGCTACACCTTC; clone size: .; CDR3 length: 16; J gene: TRBJ1-2; D gene: .; V gene: TRBV4-1
CDR3 protein: CASSNTGQGGYGYTF; CDR3 DNA: TGTGCCAGCTCCAACACGGGACAGGGTGGCTATGGCTACACCTTC; clone size: .; CDR3 length: 15; J gene: TRBJ1-2; D gene: TRBD1; V gene: TRBV6-6
CDR3 protein: CASSISGGERSPLHF; CDR3 DNA: TGTGCCAGTAGTATAAGTGGGGGGGAGCGATCACCCCTCCACTTT; clone size: .; CDR3 length: 15; J gene: TRBJ1-6; D gene: .; V gene: TRBV19
CDR3 protein: CASSMGGSGVGTQYF; CDR3 DNA: TGTGCCAGTAGTATGGGCGGGAGTGGGGTCGGTACGCAGTATTTT; clone size: .; CDR3 length: 15; J gene: TRBJ2-3; D gene: TRBD2; V gene: TRBV19
CDR3 protein: CSVGQGARTDTQYF; CDR3 DNA: TGCAGCGTAGGACAGGGGGCACGCACAGATACGCAGTATTTT; clone size: .; CDR3 length: 14; J gene: TRBJ2-3; D gene: TRBD1; V gene: TRBV29-1
CDR3 protein: CASSVREGPYNEQFF; CDR3 DNA: TGTGCCAGTAGTGTCAGGGAGGGCCCCTACAATGAGCAGTTCTTC; clone size: few; CDR3 length: 15; J gene: TRBJ2-1; D gene: TRBD2; V gene: TRBV19
CDR3 protein: CASSRWDTMNYEQYF; CDR3 DNA: TGCGCCAGCAGCCGTTGGGACACTATGAACTACGAGCAGTACTTC; clone size: .; CDR3 length: 15; J gene: TRBJ2-7; D gene: .; V gene: TRBV4-1
CDR3 protein: CASSLGGLGTQYF; CDR3 DNA: TGTGCCAGCAGTCTAGGGGGCCTGGGGACCCAGTACTTC; clone size: .; CDR3 length: 13; J gene: TRBJ2-5; D gene: TRBD1; V gene: TRBV12-3/TRBV12-4
CDR3 protein: CASSGQGAKNEQFF; CDR3 DNA: TGTGCCAGCAGCGGCCAGGGGGCGAAGAATGAGCAGTTCTTC; clone size: .; CDR3 length: 14; J gene: TRBJ2-1; D gene: TRBD1; V gene: TRBV9
CDR3 protein: CASRGQGGYTIYF; CDR3 DNA: TGTGCCAGCAGGGGACAGGGTGGTTACACCATATATTTT; clone size: .; CDR3 length: 13; J gene: TRBJ1-3; D gene: TRBD1; V gene: TRBV28
CDR3 protein: CASSPYPGTNEKLFF; CDR3 DNA: TGTGCCAGCAGCCCGTACCCGGGGACTAATGAAAAACTGTTTTTT; clone size: .; CDR3 length: 15; J gene: TRBJ1-4; D gene: .; V gene: TRBV9
CDR3 protein: CASSLRNTGELFF; CDR3 DNA: TGTGCCAGCAGCTTGCGTAACACCGGGGAGCTGTTTTTT; clone size: .; CDR3 length: 13; J gene: TRBJ2-2; D gene: .; V gene: TRBV5-6
CDR3 protein: CASSSGASGIYEQYF; CDR3 DNA: TGTGCCAGCAGCTCGGGGGCTAGCGGGATTTACGAGCAGTACTTC; clone size: .; CDR3 length: 15; J gene: TRBJ2-7; D gene: TRBD2; V gene: TRBV5-6
CDR3 protein: CASSRIPGGDTQYF; CDR3 DNA: TGTGCCAGCAGCCGGATACCAGGGGGAGATACGCAGTATTTT; clone size: .; CDR3 length: 14; J gene: TRBJ2-3; D gene: TRBD1; V gene: TRBV7-3
CDR3 protein: CASSPSGLEETQYF; CDR3 DNA: TGTGCCAGCAGCCCCTCTGGACTAGAAGAGACCCAGTACTTC; clone size: .; CDR3 length: 14; J gene: TRBJ2-5; D gene: TRBD2; V gene: TRBV14
CDR3 protein: CAWSRPGPYYDYGYTF; CDR3 DNA: TGTGCCTGGAGTAGGCCAGGGCCCTACTATGACTATGGCTACACCTTC; clone size: .; CDR3 length: 16; J gene: TRBJ1-2; D gene: .; V gene: TRBV30
CDR3 protein: CTSSQDRTGKETQYF; CDR3 DNA: TGCACCAGCAGCCAAGATAGGACAGGGAAAGAGACCCAGTACTTC; clone size: .; CDR3 length: 15; J gene: TRBJ2-5; D gene: .; V gene: TRBV1
CDR3 protein: CSASTSGRRPGELFF; CDR3 DNA: TGCAGTGCTAGTACTAGCGGGAGGCGTCCCGGGGAGCTGTTTTTT; clone size: few; CDR3 length: 15; J gene: TRBJ2-2; D gene: TRBD2; V gene: TRBV20-1
CDR3 protein: CASNPAGVGTDTQYF; CDR3 DNA: TGTGCCAGTAATCCAGCGGGAGTAGGCACAGATACGCAGTATTTT; clone size: once; CDR3 length: 15; J gene: TRBJ2-3; D gene: TRBD2; V gene: TRBV19
CDR3 protein: CASSSGTDTQYF; CDR3 DNA: TGTGCCAGTAGCTCAGGCACAGATACGCAGTATTTT; clone size: .; CDR3 length: 12; J gene: TRBJ2-3; D gene: .; V gene: TRBV19
CDR3 protein: CATSFSGPSYEQYF; CDR3 DNA: TGTGCCACCTCCTTCAGCGGGCCGTCCTACGAGCAGTACTTC; clone size: .; CDR3 length: 14; J gene: TRBJ2-7; D gene: .; V gene: TRBV19
CDR3 protein: CASSARRQGGRETQYF; CDR3 DNA: TGTGCCAGCAGCGCCCGTCGACAGGGGGGCCGCGAGACCCAGTACTTC; clone size: .; CDR3 length: 16; J gene: TRBJ2-5; D gene: TRBD1; V gene: TRBV9
CDR3 protein: CAFSRLQGVYGYTF; CDR3 DNA: TGTGCCTTCAGCCGGCTGCAGGGGGTCTATGGCTACACCTTC; clone size: .; CDR3 length: 14; J gene: TRBJ1-2; D gene: TRBD1; V gene: TRBV30
CDR3 protein: CASSSLSRDRASYEQYF; CDR3 DNA: TGTGCCAGCAGTTCGCTTTCCCGGGACAGGGCCTCCTACGAGCAGTACTTC; clone size: .; CDR3 length: 17; J gene: TRBJ2-7; D gene: TRBD1; V gene: TRBV27
CDR3 protein: CASRETGYTGELFF; CDR3 DNA: TGTGCCAGCAGAGAGACAGGGTACACCGGGGAGCTGTTTTTT; clone size: .; CDR3 length: 14; J gene: TRBJ2-2; D gene: TRBD1; V gene: TRBV9
CDR3 protein: CASSDPGGDAEAFF; CDR3 DNA: TGTGCCAGCAGCGACCCAGGGGGCGACGCTGAAGCTTTCTTT; clone size: .; CDR3 length: 14; J gene: TRBJ1-1; D gene: TRBD1; V gene: TRBV7-2
CDR3 protein: CASSLILAAYNEQFF; CDR3 DNA: TGTGCCAGCAGCCTCATACTAGCGGCATACAATGAGCAGTTCTTC; clone size: once; CDR3 length: 15; J gene: TRBJ2-1; D gene: TRBD2; V gene: TRBV11-2
CDR3 protein: CAVYQEQGALNEKLFF; CDR3 DNA: TGTGCCGTATACCAGGAACAGGGGGCCCTAAATGAAAAACTGTTTTTT; clone size: .; CDR3 length: 16; J gene: TRBJ1-4; D gene: TRBD1; V gene: TRBV2
CDR3 protein: CASRPRGSEEGKFF; CDR3 DNA: TGTGCAAGTCGCCCGCGGGGGTCAGAGGAAGGTAAGTTCTTC; clone size: .; CDR3 length: 14; J gene: TRBJ2-1; D gene: .; V gene: TRBV12-2
CDR3 protein: CAWSVMPGLGYGYTF; CDR3 DNA: TGTGCCTGGAGTGTAATGCCGGGTTTGGGCTATGGCTACACCTTC; clone size: .; CDR3 length: 15; J gene: TRBJ1-2; D gene: .; V gene: TRBV30
CDR3 protein: CASYDRDRRLGYTF; CDR3 DNA: TGTGCCAGTTACGACCGGGACAGGCGACTTGGCTACACCTTC; clone size: .; CDR3 length: 14; J gene: TRBJ1-2; D gene: TRBD1; V gene: TRBV19
CDR3 protein: CASSTGTANTEAFF; CDR3 DNA: TGTGCCAGCAGCACCGGGACAGCGAACACTGAAGCTTTCTTT; clone size: once; CDR3 length: 14; J gene: TRBJ1-1; D gene: TRBD1; V gene: TRBV6-5
CDR3 protein: CASSLDRVKEYGYTF; CDR3 DNA: TGTGCCAGCAGCCTGGACAGGGTGAAGGAGTATGGCTACACCTTC; clone size: .; CDR3 length: 15; J gene: TRBJ1-2; D gene: TRBD1; V gene: TRBV2
CDR3 protein: CAIRLRGENYGYTF; CDR3 DNA: TGTGCCATTCGACTCCGGGGAGAAAACTATGGCTACACCTTC; clone size: .; CDR3 length: 14; J gene: TRBJ1-2; D gene: .; V gene: TRBV30
CDR3 protein: CASSLRQDNSPLHF; CDR3 DNA: TGCGCCAGCAGCTTACGGCAGGATAATTCACCCCTCCACTTT; clone size: .; CDR3 length: 14; J gene: TRBJ1-6; D gene: .; V gene: TRBV5-1